These 24 T cell receptor beta chains were all obtained from the same sample, sequenced in a study of shared clonotypes between healthy human individuals. Profiling relied on immunoSEQ multiplex PCR, and the TCRdb table lists in-frame clones only, not all of them. In the table there are 2 million to 2.5 million clones, about 92% of which are singletons. Sequencing was performed on naive CD4+ T cells from PBMCs. Subset noted: CD45RA+ positively selected. These receptors were taken from a young man in good health. Some clones in this sample may be carry-over from other donors' samples.

This clone showed up just once. Likely a read error: the CDR3 ends without its conserved phenylalanine or tryptophan. No DNA is shown, since the ends of the CDR3 on it are uncertain; the CDR3 is the one TCRdb lists. The chain is built from TRBV11-3 and TRBJ2-6. The CDR3 comprises 10 residues, both ends counted. Per germline, CDR1 SGHNT and CDR2 YENEEA. CDR3 sequence reads: CASSPSYVRL.

The V gene is TRBV7-6, the J gene TRBJ2-2, with D unresolved. Trimming took off 7 bases at V and 5 bases at J, with 11 bases between the two ends. The germline V gene encodes CDR1 SGHVS and CDR2 FNYEAQ. This CDR3 spans 13 amino acids. The CDR3: CASTFVVTGELFF. The DNA of the CDR3 is TGTGCCAGCACCTTCGTCGTGACCGGGGAGCTGTTTTTT.

The chain carries TRBV28 and TRBJ2-7; D is tentatively TRBD1 or TRBD2 (5 bases each). V lost 6 bases to trimming and J lost 2 bases, with 17 bases between them. The CDR3 has 15 residues. Germline V gene data show CDR1 as MDHEN and CDR2 as SYDVKM. This chain's CDR3 is CASRRDGGRTYEQYF. The CDR3, as DNA: TGTGCCAGCAGAAGGGACGGCGGAAGGACCTACGAGCAGTACTTC.

V usage is TRBV28 and J usage is TRBJ1-2; TRBD1 might be the D (6 bases). The germline V and J ends were trimmed by 6 bases and 4 bases, with 21 bases remaining between them. CDR1 MDHEN and CDR2 SYDVKM come from the germline V gene. CDR3 size: 16 residues. The CDR3 DNA reads as TGTGCCAGCAGCCCCCTAGGGGGGGCTTTGAGCTATGGCTACACCTTC. It is translated as CASSPLGGALSYGYTF.

The gene calls are TRBV7-6 and TRBJ2-2, with D hard to call. Per the germline V gene, CDR1 is SGHVS and CDR2 is FNYEAQ. This CDR3 has 16 amino acids. V gave up 1 base and J gave up 6 bases, with 15 bases separating them. The chain's CDR3 is CASSLGLTRTPGELFF. As DNA, the CDR3 is TGTGCCAGCAGCTTAGGATTAACAAGGACCCCCGGGGAGCTGTTTTTT.

The V call is TRBV9, the J call TRBJ2-5; 9 bases agree with TRBD2. This CDR3 spans 16 amino acids. V gave up 4 bases and J gave up 4 bases; unmatched junction bases: 11. The germline CDR1 and CDR2 sequences are SGDLS and YYNGEE. CDR3 sequence: CASSSRGSGSSETQYF. The CDR3 DNA is TGTGCCAGCAGCTCCCGAGGTAGCGGGAGTTCAGAGACCCAGTACTTC.

V is TRBV28 and J is TRBJ1-1; TRBD1 agrees at 10 bases. The CDR3 extends over 15 amino acids. The germline V gene encodes CDR1 MDHEN and CDR2 SYDVKM. Losses at the gene ends were 5 bases for V and 13 bases for J; bases not matched to a gene: 16. The CDR3 nucleotides read TGTGCCAGCAGTCCCAACCCCGACAGGGGGCGATGGGATTTCTTT. Amino acids: CASSPNPDRGRWDFF.

The CDR3 loop reads CASSETSGSSYEQYF. CDR3 in DNA: TGTGCCAGCAGCGAAACTAGCGGGAGCTCCTACGAGCAGTACTTC. This chain uses TRBV6-5 with TRBJ2-7; TRBD2 agrees at 11 bases. Germline V gives CDR1 MNHEY, CDR2 SVGAGI. The CDR3 totals 15 residues. Trimming cost V 6 bases and J 0 bases; bases outside gene matches: 4.

The chain couples TRBV5-1 to TRBJ1-5; 7 nucleotides align to TRBD1. The V and J ends lost 4 bases and 3 bases, in that order; junction bases with no gene match: 7. CDR1 is SGHRS, CDR2 YFSETQ, per germline. The length of the CDR3 is 15 residues. CDR3 in amino acids: CASSEGTAANQPQHF. The CDR3 DNA reads TGCGCCAGCAGCGAGGGGACAGCAGCCAATCAGCCCCAGCATTTT.

CDR3 bases: TGTGCCAGCAGTCCCGGACAGGGGGCCATGCAAGAGACCCAGTACTTC. Its protein is CASSPGQGAMQETQYF. The chain links TRBV27 to TRBJ2-5, with TRBD1 identical over 11 bases. Germline V lookup: CDR1 MNHEY, CDR2 SMNVEV (reference sequence). The CDR3 is 16 residues long. The V segment lost 5 bases and the J segment 2 bases; nucleotides outside the gene matches: 7.

The CDR3 DNA sequence: TGTGCCAGCAGCTTGGGTCATTTGAACACTGAAGCTTTCTTT. This gives the protein CASSLGHLNTEAFF. V is TRBV7-3 and J is TRBJ1-1; no clear D. Trimming cost V 3 bases and J 0 bases, with 8 bases left between them. The CDR3 consists of 14 residues. The germline V gene encodes CDR1 SGHTA and CDR2 FQGTGA.

Concerning this clone itself: This sample also contains other DNA sequences that code for the same CDR3. The CDR3 bases are TGCAGCGTTGAAGATGGCTACACCTTC. The encoded protein is CSVEDGYTF. The V and J genes are TRBV29-1 and TRBJ1-2; no definite D call. Deletions cut 0 bases from V and 7 bases from J, with 0 bases between. The CDR3 covers 9 residues. Germline assignment: CDR1 SQVTM and CDR2 ANQGSEA.

The chain uses TRBV5-1 and TRBJ1-2; maybe TRBD1 (6 bases). The CDR3 covers 14 residues. Germline CDR1 SGHRS, CDR2 YFSETQ. With 3 bases removed from V and 4 bases from J, the gap between germline ends came to 13 bases. The CDR3 loop is CASSYRTDSYGYTF. As DNA, the CDR3 is TGCGCCAGCAGCTACCGGACAGATTCCTATGGCTACACCTTC.

The gene calls are TRBV6-6 and TRBJ2-7; 7 nucleotides agree with TRBD2. In germline, CDR1 is MNHNY, CDR2 SVGAGI (reference sequence). This CDR3 comprises 12 residues. The trim removed 5 bases at V and 5 bases at J, leaving 3 bases unmatched. CDR3 nucleotides: TGTGCCAGCAGTACCCGGGGGGACGAGCAGTACTTC. It yields the protein CASSTRGDEQYF.

This clone was picked up one time. This chain uses TRBV5-1 with TRBJ2-5; 9 bases match TRBD1. After removal of 3 bases from V and 1 base from J, the junction contained 10 bases not matched to a gene. Germline V gene sequence: CDR1 SGHRS, CDR2 YFSETQ. This CDR3 contains 17 residues. DNA for the CDR3: TGCGCCAGCAGCTACTCCCCCCCACAGGGGGCCCAAGAGACCCAGTACTTC. This encodes CASSYSPPQGAQETQYF.

The CDR3 region is CASSPYTSGATNEQFF. The CDR3 DNA sequence: TGTGCCAGCTCACCGTATACTAGCGGGGCTACGAATGAGCAGTTCTTC. The chain links TRBV18 to TRBJ2-1; 10 bases are a match to TRBD2. V was clipped by 3 bases and J by 7 bases; unmatched bases: 9. Germline V gene sequence: CDR1 KGHSH, CDR2 LQKENI. The CDR3 extends over 16 amino acids.

The chain employs TRBV6-5 and TRBJ2-7, with 12 nucleotides matching TRBD1. Per germline, CDR1 MNHEY and CDR2 SVGAGI. Trimming at V came to 2 bases and at J to 4 bases, leaving 3 bases not matched to a gene. The CDR3 loop spans 15 amino acids. The CDR3 DNA reads TGTGCCAGCAGTTACAAGGGACAGGGGGCTTACGAGCAGTACTTC. Residues: CASSYKGQGAYEQYF.

J is TRBJ1-3 and V is TRBV9; TRBD1 might be the D (5 bases). CDR3 length equals 19 residues. V was trimmed by 8 bases and J by 0 bases, leaving 27 bases between them. The germline V gene encodes CDR1 SGDLS and CDR2 YYNGEE. The CDR3 region has the DNA TGTGCCAGGGCGGGCGCTCTCGGGGGGACTACAAGCTCTGGAAACACCATATATTTT. This encodes CARAGALGGTTSSGNTIYF.

Regarding this clone: The germline gene is not matched at one end of the junction; a read error may be the cause. The rearrangement joins TRBV18 to TRBJ2-5; TRBD1 matches at 7 bases. This CDR3 contains 14 residues. Germline V gives CDR1 KGHSH, CDR2 LQKENI. The CDR3: CASSPQGSGETQYF. CDR3 coding DNA: TGTGCCAGCTCGCCACAGGGGTCAGGGGAGACCCAGTACTTC. The whole variable domain, remainder taken from reference TRBV18 and TRBJ2-5, is NAGVMQNPRHLVRRRGQEARLRCSPMKGHSHVYWYRQLPEEGLKFMVYLQKENIIDESGMPKERFSAEFPKEGPSILRIQQVVRGDSAAYFCASSPQGSGETQYFGPGTRLLVL.

V gene TRBV27 combines with J gene TRBJ2-1; D is undetermined. This CDR3 comprises 16 residues. Germline loops: CDR1 MNHEY, CDR2 SMNVEV (reference sequence). V lost 5 bases and J 0 bases, leaving 14 bases between the germline ends. CDR3 DNA: TGTGCCAGCAGTCCACCGGGCCATAGCTCCTACAATGAGCAGTTCTTC. It specifies CASSPPGHSSYNEQFF.

The genes are TRBV9 and TRBJ2-7; 7 bases fit TRBD1. Trimming removed 0 bases from V and 2 bases from J; junction bases left unmatched: 11. The CDR3 consists of 17 residues. The germline CDR1 and CDR2 sequences are SGDLS and YYNGEE. DNA for the CDR3: TGTGCCAGCAGCGTAGGCGGCAGAAGGGACAGACCCTACGAGCAGTACTTC. Translating gives CASSVGGRRDRPYEQYF.

The V gene is TRBV18, the J gene TRBJ1-1; possible D gene TRBD1, 5 bases. Germline lookup yields CDR1 KGHSH and CDR2 LQKENI. This CDR3 is built from 16 residues. The V and J ends lost 4 bases and 3 bases respectively, with 18 bases between them. This chain's CDR3 is CASSRNQFGGDTEAFF. Written as DNA, the CDR3 is TGTGCCAGCTCACGCAATCAATTTGGGGGTGACACTGAAGCTTTCTTT.

The chain is built from TRBV4-2 and TRBJ1-2; D might be TRBD1 (5 bases). The germline V gene encodes CDR1 LGHNA and CDR2 YNFKEQ. This CDR3 is built from 13 residues. The ends were cut back, 4 bases at V and 3 bases at J, with 9 bases in the middle. CDR3: CASSPRRDYGYTF. The CDR3 DNA reads as TGTGCCAGCAGCCCCCGCAGGGACTATGGCTACACCTTC.

V gene TRBV11-2 combines with J gene TRBJ2-7, with D possibly matching TRBD2 (5 bases). Germline V gives CDR1 SGHAT, CDR2 FQNNGV. V lost 5 bases and J 6 bases, leaving 17 bases between the germline ends. The length of the CDR3 is 14 residues. The CDR3 is CASSRGLLSGEQYF. CDR3 DNA sequence: TGTGCCAGCAGCCGCGGACTGCTTTCCGGCGAGCAGTACTTC.